The rows below give T cell receptor beta chains drawn from one sample of a study of T cell responses to AZD1222 COVID-19 vaccine. Using immunoSEQ multiplex PCR, the repertoire was profiled, and TCRdb retains in-frame clones only, with some absent. Among 110,000 or so clones listed, roughly nine tenths were seen once. This sample comprised peripheral blood, obtained 28 days after the second AZD1222 dose. These receptors all stem from an adult who received the AZD1222 COVID-19 vaccine. CDR3s include the opening cysteine and the closing phenylalanine or tryptophan. A D gene is named only where the DNA matches it firmly. For some rows the clone size is stated as once, few or many, or as a class when expanded; others skip it.

j_call d_call clone_size v_call cdr3_nt cdr3_aa
TRBJ2-7 TRBD1 NA TRBV5-4 TGTGCCAGCAGCGTGGACAGGGTAGGGGCTTACGACGAGCAGTACTTC CASSVDRVGAYDEQYF
TRBJ2-2 NA NA TRBV18 TGTGCCAGCTCACCGGTATCCGGGGAGCTGTTTTTT CASSPVSGELFF
TRBJ2-7 NA few TRBV2 TGTGCCAGCGCGAGGACAGCCTCCTACGAGCAGTACTTC CASARTASYEQYF
TRBJ2-7 NA NA TRBV7-2 TGTGCCAGCAGCTACAAAGAAGGGTTCTACGAGCAGTACTTC CASSYKEGFYEQYF
TRBJ2-7 NA NA TRBV7-9 TGTGCCAGCAGTCCAACGATTGGCGAGCAGTACTTC CASSPTIGEQYF
TRBJ2-3 NA NA TRBV28 TGTGCCAGCAGTTCCCACCGGCAGGCCACAGATACGCAGTATTTT CASSSHRQATDTQYF
TRBJ2-7 NA NA TRBV28 TGTGCCACCCTCCCGGCGGAGTCCTACGAGCAGTACTTC CATLPAESYEQYF
TRBJ2-7 TRBD2 NA TRBV3-1/TRBV3-2 TGTGCCAGCAGCCAAGATCGGGGGGTTAGCTCCTACGAGCAGTACTTC CASSQDRGVSSYEQYF
TRBJ2-1 TRBD2 NA TRBV15 TGTGCCACCAGCAGCTCCGGGGTGAGACTAGCGAGGGGAAATGAGCAGTTCTTC CATSSSGVRLARGNEQFF
TRBJ2-1 NA NA TRBV14 TGTGCCAGCAGCCAAGATGGGGCCAGGACGGACAATGAGCAGTTCTTC CASSQDGARTDNEQFF
TRBJ1-1 NA NA TRBV28 TGTGCCAGCACCGGACAGAACACTGAAGCTTTCTTT CASTGQNTEAFF
TRBJ2-1 TRBD1 NA TRBV5-5 TGTGCCAGCAGCCCAAAGAGGGACAGCCCCAATGAGCAGTTCTTC CASSPKRDSPNEQFF
TRBJ1-5 NA once TRBV19 TGTGCCAGTAAAGGGATCGGCAGACCCTACAATACTAGCAATCAGCCCCAGCATTTT CASKGIGRPYNTSNQPQHF
TRBJ2-1 TRBD2 NA TRBV28 TGTGCCAGCAGTTTATGGGGAGCGGGAGGAACAGACAATGAGCAGTTCTTC CASSLWGAGGTDNEQFF
TRBJ1-5 TRBD1 once TRBV30 TGTGCCTGGAGGGGGCAGGGGGGAAGTCAGCCCCAGCATTTT CAWRGQGGSQPQHF
TRBJ2-7 TRBD1 NA TRBV6-5 TGTGCCAGCAGTTACTCGAGGACAGGGTTCGGCTACGAGCAGTACTTC CASSYSRTGFGYEQYF
TRBJ1-1 NA NA TRBV18 TGTGCCAGCTCACGGGGGGCCGCCAACACTGAAGCTTTCTTT CASSRGAANTEAFF